What follows are 20 T cell receptor beta chains derived from one specimen sequenced in a study of radiation and T cells in renal cell carcinoma. Some clones are missing from TCRdb's copy, which holds only in-frame ones; the method was immunoSEQ multiplex PCR. The sample gives about 15,000 clones, less than 65% of which show up once; about 25% is in the top ten. Treatment described: 15 Gy SBRT to primary tumor, nephrectomy 4 weeks later. Sequenced material: tumor tissue, taken from a patient whose treatment included radiotherapy and nephrectomy. All receptors come from a woman aged 65 to 85 with renal cell carcinoma.

In its sample, this clone was seen a few times. The chain carries TRBV7-9 and TRBJ2-2, with D uncertain. CDR1 and CDR2 from the germline V gene are SEHNR and FQNEAQ (reference sequence). The CDR3 spans 11 residues. The V end lost 3 bases, the J end lost 5 bases, and 1 base lay between the germline ends. DNA of the CDR3: TGTGCCAGCAGCTTGACCGGGGAGCTGTTTTTT. This codes for CASSLTGELFF.

The chain links TRBV9 to TRBJ2-3; TRBD2 matches at 8 bases. The CDR3 is 15 amino acids. Germline CDR1 and CDR2: SGDLS and YYNGEE. Unmatched junction bases numbered 2, after V lost 0 bases and J lost 2 bases. The CDR3 DNA is TGTGCCAGCAGCGTAGAACTAGCGGTCACAGATACGCAGTATTTT. It specifies CASSVELAVTDTQYF.

For this clone: The same CDR3 is also encoded by other DNA sequences in this sample. The gene calls are TRBV5-1 and TRBJ2-7; 11 nucleotides agree with TRBD1. There are 15 residues in the CDR3. CDR1 and CDR2 (germline): SGHRS, YFSETQ. V gave up 0 bases and J gave up 2 bases; unmatched junction bases: 1. The CDR3 spells CASSLAGQGAYEQYF. CDR3 bases: TGCGCCAGCAGCTTGGCGGGACAGGGGGCCTACGAGCAGTACTTC.

This clone ranks as medium-sized. The chain has TRBV6-5 and TRBJ1-1; the D gene is possibly TRBD1 (5 bases). Germline CDR1 and CDR2: MNHEY and SVGAGI. V lost 6 bases and J lost 3, with 14 bases in between. This CDR3 contains 14 residues. The chain's CDR3 is CASRIQGAYTEAFF. The CDR3 nucleotides read TGTGCCAGCAGAATTCAAGGGGCATACACTGAAGCTTTCTTT.

The chain is built from TRBV6-6 and TRBJ1-6, with D possibly matching TRBD1 (5 bases). Germline CDR1 reads MNHNY; CDR2 reads SVGAGI (reference sequence). The ends were cut back, 4 bases at V and 10 bases at J, with 17 bases in the middle. CDR3 size: 15 residues. The CDR3 protein is CASSSHAGNRSPLHF. The CDR3 DNA follows: TGTGCCAGCAGTTCCCACGCAGGGAACCGCTCACCCCTCCACTTT.

This rearrangement joins TRBV2 to TRBJ1-2; no definite D call. The V gene lost 4 bases and the J gene lost 8 bases, with 11 bases spanning the gap. The CDR3 contains 12 residues. Germline loops: CDR1 SNHLY, CDR2 FYNNEI. DNA of the CDR3: TGTGCCAGCAGTGTACAAGTTATGGGCTACACCTTC. Protein: CASSVQVMGYTF.

The rearrangement links TRBV7-9 to TRBJ1-1, with a possible D match to TRBD1 (6 bases). V lost 4 bases and J 2 bases, leaving 20 bases between the germline ends. The CDR3 is 17 residues long. Germline CDR1 SEHNR, CDR2 FQNEAQ (reference sequence). The CDR3 region is CASSSLEGGGGNTEAFF. The CDR3 DNA reads as TGTGCCAGCAGCTCTCTCGAGGGAGGGGGAGGTAACACTGAAGCTTTCTTT. The variable domain in full, with the rest retrieved from reference TRBV7-9 and TRBJ1-1, is DTGVSQNPRHKITKRGQNVTFRCDPISEHNRLYWYRQTLGQGPEFLTYFQNEAQLEKSRLLSDRFSAERPKGSFSTLEIQRTEQGDSAMYLCASSSLEGGGGNTEAFFGQGTRLTVV.

The chain recombines TRBV6-6 with TRBJ1-1; 7 nucleotides agree with TRBD1. Germline V gene data show CDR1 as MNHNY and CDR2 as SVGAGI (reference sequence). V dropped 7 bases and J dropped 2; count of bases not matched to a gene: 4. CDR3 length: 13 amino acids. The CDR3 DNA reads TGTGCCAGCACCCAGGGGGGAAACACTGAAGCTTTCTTT. It specifies CASTQGGNTEAFF.

The chain employs TRBV7-8 and TRBJ1-5; D not certain. The V end was cut by 8 bases, the J end by 6 bases, with 17 bases between. Looked up from germline, CDR1 is SGHVS and CDR2 is FQNEAQ. The CDR3 spans 14 residues. CDR3 sequence (DNA): TGTGCCAGCGGCGGGCTTATACTTTCTCAGCCCCAGCATTTT. Its protein is CASGGLILSQPQHF. The variable domain in full, with the rest retrieved from reference TRBV7-8 and TRBJ1-5, is GAGVSQSPRYKVAKRGQDVALRCDPISGHVSLFWYQQALGQGPEFLTYFQNEAQLDKSGLPSDRFFAERPEGSVSTLKIQRTQQEDSAVYLCASGGLILSQPQHFGDGTRLSIL.

In its sample, this clone ranks as medium-sized. The V and J genes are TRBV5-6 and TRBJ2-7, with 7 bases aligning to TRBD1. CDR3 length: 14 residues. After removal of 1 base from V and 4 bases from J, the junction contained 5 bases not matched to a gene. Germline-derived CDR1 and CDR2 are SGHDT and YYEEEE. The CDR3 is CASSLKARGYEQYF. The CDR3 coding sequence is TGTGCCAGCAGCTTGAAAGCCAGGGGGTACGAGCAGTACTTC.

A single count supports this clone. The CDR3 region is CASSSDLTGTDTQYF. For the CDR3, the DNA is TGTGCCAGCAGTTCGGATTTGACTGGAACAGATACGCAGTATTTT. This sequence joins TRBV27 and TRBJ2-3; D unclear. This CDR3 comprises 15 residues. Germline V CDR1 and CDR2: MNHEY, SMNVEV (reference sequence). V lost 4 bases to trimming and J lost 3 bases, with 14 bases between them.

The V gene is TRBV29-1, the J gene TRBJ1-4; D unclear. CDR1 and CDR2 (germline): SQVTM, ANQGSEA. The V and J ends lost 3 bases and 13 bases respectively, with 15 bases between them. The CDR3 contains 12 residues. The DNA of the CDR3 is TGCAGCGTTGACGACGGCTTCTTAGGACTGTTTTTT. Protein sequence: CSVDDGFLGLFF.

This sequence joins TRBV6-6 and TRBJ2-4; possibly TRBD2 for D (6 bases). Trimming took 0 bases from V and 5 from J, leaving 11 bases between them. The CDR3 consists of 15 residues. CDR1 and CDR2 (germline): MNHNY, SVGAGI (reference sequence). CDR3 loop: CASSYSWDSENIQYF. The CDR3 DNA reads as TGTGCCAGCAGTTACTCATGGGACTCAGAAAACATTCAGTACTTC.

V and J are TRBV6-6 and TRBJ1-1; 9 bases agree with TRBD1. The V and J ends lost 2 bases and 5 bases, in that order; junction bases with no gene match: 6. Germline-derived CDR1 and CDR2 are MNHNY and SVGAGI (reference sequence). The CDR3 consists of 15 residues. CDR3 loop: CASSYPGQGMTEAFF. CDR3 nucleotide sequence: TGTGCCAGCAGTTACCCTGGACAGGGGATGACTGAAGCTTTCTTT.

This chain connects TRBV6-5 to TRBJ2-3; D is unresolved. Germline CDR1 reads MNHEY; CDR2 reads SVGAGI. Between the trimmed V and J ends, which lost 1 base and 7 bases, there was a span of 3 bases. The CDR3 covers 11 residues. CDR3 sequence (DNA): TGTGCCAGCAGTTACTTGAATACGCAGTATTTT. This codes for CASSYLNTQYF.

The chain uses TRBV20-1 and TRBJ2-5; D gene unclear. Germline loops: CDR1 DFQATT, CDR2 SNEGSKA (reference sequence). The CDR3 covers 11 residues. The V end lost 0 bases, the J end lost 8 bases, and 7 bases lay between the germline ends. The CDR3 region is CSAREKDTQYF. As DNA, the CDR3 is TGCAGTGCTAGAGAGAAGGATACCCAGTACTTC.

The chain uses TRBV2 and TRBJ2-7; 8 bases match TRBD2. V shed 5 bases, J shed 4 bases, and the junction held 7 bases outside the gene matches. CDR3 length: 14 residues. Germline assignment: CDR1 SNHLY and CDR2 FYNNEI. This CDR3 reads CASSPPGGPYEQYF. CDR3 in DNA: TGTGCCAGCAGTCCCCCGGGGGGGCCGTACGAGCAGTACTTC.

The chain has TRBV30 and TRBJ1-2; 8 nucleotides line up with TRBD1. The CDR3 is 11 amino acids. The V and J ends lost 1 base and 9 bases, in that order; junction bases with no gene match: 1. Germline CDR1 is GTSNPN and CDR2 is SVGIG (reference sequence). In DNA, the CDR3 is TGTGCCTGGAGTGGGACAGGGCGCTACACCTTC. Protein sequence: CAWSGTGRYTF.

The J gene is TRBJ2-1, the V gene TRBV4-1, with unresolved D. CDR1 MGHRA and CDR2 YSYEKL come from the germline V gene. V dropped 1 base and J dropped 8 bases, with 12 bases sitting between them. The CDR3 spans 14 residues. The CDR3: CASSQADRFDEQFF. CDR3 nucleotide sequence: TGCGCCAGCAGCCAAGCGGACCGATTTGATGAGCAGTTCTTC.

The chain's CDR3 is CASSLALPGELFF. The CDR3, as DNA: TGTGCCAGCAGCTTAGCACTCCCCGGGGAGCTGTTTTTT. The genes are TRBV7-9 and TRBJ2-2, with D uncertain. Germline V lookup: CDR1 SEHNR, CDR2 FQNEAQ (reference sequence). The ends were cut back, 0 bases at V and 6 bases at J, with 5 bases in the middle. The CDR3 is 13 residues long.